The 10 T cell receptor beta chains below were found in one sample sequenced in a study of blood T cell repertoires in COVID-19. This table comes from immunoSEQ multiplex PCR, and its TCRdb copy is limited to in-frame clones, with some not included. Here the sample spans about 200,000 clones, 70% to 90% being singletons. Sequences were obtained from PBMCs or T cells enriched from blood (not recorded which). The source of these receptors is a woman between 35 and 50 years old with acute COVID-19.

The V call is TRBV19, the J call TRBJ1-1; possible D gene TRBD1, 5 bases. V lost 5 bases and J lost 4, with 14 bases in between. This CDR3 contains 14 residues. Germline-derived CDR1 and CDR2 are LNHDA and SQIVND (reference sequence). The CDR3 sequence is CASSPRGIGTEAFF. DNA of the CDR3: TGTGCCAGTAGTCCCCGGGGGATCGGCACTGAAGCTTTCTTT.

The chain has TRBV9 and TRBJ1-3; no clear D gene. CDR1 SGDLS and CDR2 YYNGEE come from the germline V gene. The CDR3 is 14 amino acids. V lost 3 bases, J lost 7 bases, and 14 bases lay in between. DNA of the CDR3: TGTGCCAGCAGCGCAATCTCGTCGGGTAACACCATATATTTT. Protein product: CASSAISSGNTIYF.

This chain uses TRBV7-9 with TRBJ2-1; no clear D. V lost 5 bases and J 1 base, leaving 12 bases between the germline ends. CDR3 length equals 15 residues. Germline CDR1 SEHNR, CDR2 FQNEAQ (reference sequence). The CDR3 sequence: CASSDLRRSYNEQFF. CDR3 sequence (DNA): TGTGCCAGCAGCGACCTTCGCAGGTCCTACAATGAGCAGTTCTTC. The full variable domain, completed using reference TRBV7-9 and TRBJ2-1, is DTGVSQNPRHKITKRGQNVTFRCDPISEHNRLYWYRQTLGQGPEFLTYFQNEAQLEKSRLLSDRFSAERPKGSFSTLEIQRTEQGDSAMYLCASSDLRRSYNEQFFGPGTRLTVL.

This clone was counted a few times. The gene calls are TRBV18 and TRBJ2-1, with TRBD2 identical over 9 bases. Losses at the gene ends were 4 bases for V and 7 bases for J; bases not matched to a gene: 8. The CDR3 is 15 amino acids. Per the germline V gene, CDR1 is KGHSH and CDR2 is LQKENI. The CDR3 nucleotides read TGTGCCAGCTCACTTATAGCGGGAGTGGGGAATGAGCAGTTCTTC. Encoded protein: CASSLIAGVGNEQFF. Complete variable domain (other parts from reference TRBV18 and TRBJ2-1): NAGVMQNPRHLVRRRGQEARLRCSPMKGHSHVYWYRQLPEEGLKFMVYLQKENIIDESGMPKERFSAEFPKEGPSILRIQQVVRGDSAAYFCASSLIAGVGNEQFFGPGTRLTVL.

This clone occurred a few times. The identical CDR3 is also encoded by other nucleotide sequences in the sample. The gene calls are TRBV3-1 (or the pseudogene TRBV3-2) and TRBJ1-3; no reliable D call. The germline V and J ends were trimmed by 1 base and 1 base, with 5 bases remaining between them. Per germline, CDR1 LGHDT and CDR2 YNNKEL (reference sequence). This CDR3 is 14 amino acids long. The CDR3 is CASSQAGSGNTIYF. Written as DNA, the CDR3 is TGTGCCAGCAGCCAAGCAGGATCTGGAAACACCATATATTTT.

The CDR3 region is CATGKRDRSYGYTF. CDR3 DNA: TGTGCCACCGGGAAACGGGACAGGAGCTATGGCTACACCTTC. The chain uses TRBV19 and TRBJ1-2; 8 nucleotides match TRBD1. The CDR3 spans 14 residues. Germline CDR1 is LNHDA and CDR2 is SQIVND (reference sequence). After removal of 10 bases from V and 4 bases from J, the junction contained 11 bases not matched to a gene. The full variable domain, in which reference TRBV19 and TRBJ1-2 provide the parts outside the CDR3, is DGGITQSPKYLFRKEGQNVTLSCEQNLNHDAMYWYRQDPGQGLRLIYYSQIVNDFQKGDIAEGYSVSREKKESFPLTVTSAQKNPTAFYLCATGKRDRSYGYTFGSGTRLTVV.

This rearrangement joins TRBV27 to TRBJ2-5; no clear D. The CDR3 totals 14 residues. CDR1 is MNHEY and CDR2 is SMNVEV in the germline V gene (reference sequence). The germline V and J ends were trimmed by 5 bases and 1 base, with 11 bases remaining between them. The CDR3 nucleotides read TGTGCCAGCAGTCGCCTAGGCGGCCAAGAGACCCAGTACTTC. Amino acid sequence: CASSRLGGQETQYF.

The V call is TRBV5-4, the J call TRBJ2-2, with 11 nucleotides matching TRBD2. Germline V gives CDR1 SGHNT, CDR2 YYREEE (reference sequence). With V trimmed by 4 bases and J by 1 base, 3 bases remained unmatched. The CDR3 spans 16 residues. In nucleotides, the CDR3 is TGTGCCAGCAGCACCGGGACTAGCGGGAACACCGGGGAGCTGTTTTTT. Encoded protein: CASSTGTSGNTGELFF.

The count of this clone is one. The chain joins TRBV3-1 (or the pseudogene TRBV3-2) to TRBJ2-2; weak D call: TRBD2 (5 bases). Germline V gene data show CDR1 as LGHDT and CDR2 as YNNKEL (reference sequence). V shed 7 bases and J shed 4 bases, with 22 bases lying between them. This CDR3 spans 17 amino acids. The CDR3 region is CASNLKRPGRLTGELFF. Written as DNA, the CDR3 is TGTGCCAGCAACCTAAAGCGGCCAGGACGCCTCACCGGGGAGCTGTTTTTT.

V gene TRBV2 combines with J gene TRBJ1-1, with unresolved D. Germline V gene lookup returns CDR1 SNHLY and CDR2 FYNNEI. This CDR3 contains 14 residues. With 7 bases removed from V and 2 bases from J, the gap between germline ends came to 14 bases. The CDR3 spells CASIRERPNTEAFF. The CDR3 DNA reads as TGTGCCAGCATACGGGAACGGCCAAACACTGAAGCTTTCTTT.